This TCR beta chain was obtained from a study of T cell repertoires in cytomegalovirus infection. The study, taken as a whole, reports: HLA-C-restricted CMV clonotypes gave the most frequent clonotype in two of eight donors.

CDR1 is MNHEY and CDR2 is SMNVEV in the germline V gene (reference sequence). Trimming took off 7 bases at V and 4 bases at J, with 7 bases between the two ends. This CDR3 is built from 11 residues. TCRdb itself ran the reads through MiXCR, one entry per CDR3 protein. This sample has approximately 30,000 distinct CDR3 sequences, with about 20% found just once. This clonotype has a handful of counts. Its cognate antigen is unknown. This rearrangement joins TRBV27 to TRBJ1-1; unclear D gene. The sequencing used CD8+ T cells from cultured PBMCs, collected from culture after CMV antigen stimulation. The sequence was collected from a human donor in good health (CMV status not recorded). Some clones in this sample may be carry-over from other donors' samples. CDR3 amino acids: CASTMGTEAFF. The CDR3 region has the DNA TGTGCCAGCACCATGGGCACTGAAGCTTTCTTT.